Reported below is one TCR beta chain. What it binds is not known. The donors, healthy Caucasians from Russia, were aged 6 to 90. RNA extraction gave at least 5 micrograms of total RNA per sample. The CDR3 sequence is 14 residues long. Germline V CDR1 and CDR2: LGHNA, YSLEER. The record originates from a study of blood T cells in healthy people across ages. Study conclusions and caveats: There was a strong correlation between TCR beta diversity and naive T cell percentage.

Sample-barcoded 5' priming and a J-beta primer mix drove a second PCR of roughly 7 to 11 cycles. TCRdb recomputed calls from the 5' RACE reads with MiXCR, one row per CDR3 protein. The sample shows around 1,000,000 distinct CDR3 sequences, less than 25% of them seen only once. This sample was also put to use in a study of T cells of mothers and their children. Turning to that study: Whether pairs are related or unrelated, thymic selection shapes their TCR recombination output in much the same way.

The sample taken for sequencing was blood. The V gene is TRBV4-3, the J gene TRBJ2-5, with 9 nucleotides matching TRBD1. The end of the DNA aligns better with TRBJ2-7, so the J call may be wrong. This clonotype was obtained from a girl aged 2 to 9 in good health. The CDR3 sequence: CASSQDGTGFEQYF. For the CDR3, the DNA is TGCGCCAGCAGCCAAGATGGGACAGGGTTCGAGCAGTACTTC.